These T cell receptor beta chains were read from a single sample in a study of graft-versus-host responses after intestinal transplantation. These receptors have no identified antigens. Clones were sequenced by immunoSEQ multiplex PCR, and TCRdb holds only the in-frame ones, with some missing. This table has about 59,000 clones, around 93% appearing once. The source material was unstimulated CD4+ T cells sorted from spleen or lymph node cells, sampled before transplant. All receptors come from a human donor who was the organ donor for an intestinal transplant. Both conserved end residues are part of each CDR3. Fields, in order: clone size, J gene, D gene, V gene, CDR3 DNA, CDR3 protein. A D gene is named only where the DNA matches it firmly. Clone size, where shown, is once, few, many, or a class for clones that have expanded.

NA TRBJ1-2 NA TRBV23-1 TGCGCCAGCAGTCAATCTGGGGGCTACACCTTC CASSQSGGYTF
once TRBJ2-7 TRBD1 TRBV4-2 TGTGCCAGCAGCCCAGTACAGGGGTACGAGCAGTACTTC CASSPVQGYEQYF
NA TRBJ2-7 NA TRBV12-5 TGTGCTAGCGGAATCTCCTACGAGCAGTACTTC CASGISYEQYF
NA TRBJ1-2 NA TRBV30 TGTGCCTGGAGTCACGGGACGGGTGGCTACACCTTC CAWSHGTGGYTF
NA TRBJ2-5 TRBD2 TRBV5-1 TGCGCCAGCAGCACCGTAGCGGGGCCGGTTGGGGAGACCCAGTACTTC CASSTVAGPVGETQYF
NA TRBJ2-7 TRBD2 TRBV5-1 TGCGCCAGCAGGAGAGCGGGGGGACCTCCCTACGAGCAGTACTTC CASRRAGGPPYEQYF
NA TRBJ2-7 NA TRBV5-1 TGCGCCAGCAGCTTGGCCGGCAGCTACGAGCAGTACTTC CASSLAGSYEQYF
NA TRBJ2-2 NA TRBV7-3 TGTGCCAGCAGCCCAACAGGAACGAACACCGGGGAGCTGTTTTTT CASSPTGTNTGELFF
NA TRBJ2-1 TRBD2 TRBV19 TGTGCCAGTAGTGTTCGGAGACTAGCGGTCTATGAGCAGTTCTTC CASSVRRLAVYEQFF
NA TRBJ1-2 NA TRBV6-5 TGTGCCAGCAGCTCACCCTCTGGGGGAGTAGGTGGCTACACCTTC CASSSPSGGVGGYTF
NA TRBJ2-7 TRBD2 TRBV7-2 TGTGCCAGCAGCTTGACTAGCGACGAGCAGTACTTC CASSLTSDEQYF
once TRBJ2-2 NA TRBV7-3 TGTGCCAGCAGCTTAAAGGGTGTCGGGGAGCTGTTTTTT CASSLKGVGELFF
NA TRBJ2-5 NA TRBV7-6 TGTGCCAGCAGCTTAGACGGGGCGACCCAGTACTTC CASSLDGATQYF
NA TRBJ1-3 NA TRBV5-1 TGCGCCAGCAGCCCAGCCTTGAAGCCCCTCGGGAACACCATATATTTT CASSPALKPLGNTIYF
NA TRBJ2-7 NA TRBV7-2 TGTGCCAGCAGCTTAGTGTCGGGCGTTGACGGGGGGCCCCAGTACTTC CASSLVSGVDGGPQYF
few TRBJ1-1 NA TRBV10-3 TGTGCCATCAGTGACACTAGCAGGGTGGGGACTGAAGCTTTCTTT CAISDTSRVGTEAFF
NA TRBJ1-4 NA TRBV18 TGTGCCAGCTCACCAGGGATACAGACCTCAACTAATGAAAAACTGTTTTTT CASSPGIQTSTNEKLFF
NA TRBJ1-4 TRBD1 TRBV4-1 TGCGCCAGCAGCCTTACCGGGACAGGCCCTGAAAAACTGTTTTTT CASSLTGTGPEKLFF
NA TRBJ2-3 NA TRBV15 TGTGCCACCAGCAGAGACAGGGGCCCCACAGATACGCAGTATTTT CATSRDRGPTDTQYF
few TRBJ2-3 TRBD2 TRBV7-4 TGTGCCAGCCGGGGGGGCGTAGATACGCAGTATTTT CASRGGVDTQYF
NA TRBJ2-2 NA TRBV11-1 TGTGCCAGCACCACCTCGGCCGGGGCCGGGGAGCTGTTTTTT CASTTSAGAGELFF
NA TRBJ1-5 TRBD1 TRBV9 TGTGCCAGCAGCTCCTCCGGGACAGTCAATCAGCCCCAGCATTTT CASSSSGTVNQPQHF
NA TRBJ2-3 TRBD2 TRBV5-1 TGCGCCACCAGCGGGGGCCTCACAGATACGCAGTATTTT CATSGGLTDTQYF
NA TRBJ2-2 TRBD2 TRBV9 TGTGCCAGCAGCGTCCTAGCGGGACCTAACACCGGGGAGCTGTTTTTT CASSVLAGPNTGELFF
NA TRBJ2-1 NA TRBV11-3 TGTGCCAGCAGCTTAGCTATCTACAATGAGCAGTTCTTC CASSLAIYNEQFF
NA TRBJ2-2 NA TRBV9 TGTGCCAGCAGCTTTCAGGCGAACACCGGGGAGCTGTTTTTT CASSFQANTGELFF
NA TRBJ2-1 NA TRBV7-2 TGTGCCAGCAGCTTTTGGCAGGGGCACAATGAGCAGTTCTTC CASSFWQGHNEQFF
NA TRBJ2-2 NA TRBV18 TGTGCCAGCTCACCGTGGGGAGCGAACACCGGGGAGCTGTTTTTT CASSPWGANTGELFF
NA TRBJ2-3 NA TRBV7-2 TGTGCCAGCAGCTCCCCGGGGGCCCCCACAGATACGCAGTATTTT CASSSPGAPTDTQYF
NA TRBJ1-2 NA TRBV5-4 TGTGCCAGCAGCTGGGATAACTATGGCTACACCTTC CASSWDNYGYTF
NA TRBJ1-1 NA TRBV5-8 TGTGCCAGCAGAGCAGGAGGGAACACTGAAGCTTTCTTT CASRAGGNTEAFF
NA TRBJ1-2 NA TRBV6-6 TGTGCCAGCAGTTCAGGGCGTGGCTACACCTTC CASSSGRGYTF
NA TRBJ2-2 NA TRBV5-4 TGTGCCAGCAGCTTGTTACCGACCGGGGAGCTGTTTTTT CASSLLPTGELFF
NA TRBJ2-1 TRBD2 TRBV6-4 TGTGCCAGCAGTGTGGTAGCGGGGGGCTCCTACAATGAGCAGTTCTTC CASSVVAGGSYNEQFF
NA TRBJ1-2 TRBD1 TRBV19 TGTGCCAGTACCCAGTACCGAGGGGGCAGATCCTATGGCTACACCTTC CASTQYRGGRSYGYTF
NA TRBJ1-5 NA TRBV4-1 TGCGCCAGCAGCCAAGTAGGCCCTAGCAATCAGCCCCAGCATTTT CASSQVGPSNQPQHF
NA TRBJ2-5 TRBD2 TRBV7-2 TGTGCCAGCAGCTCGGGACTACGGGAGACCCAATACTTC CASSSGLRETQYF
NA TRBJ1-4 TRBD1 TRBV25-1 TGTGCCAGCAGTGTGGGACAGGGTTACGAAAAACTGTTTTTT CASSVGQGYEKLFF
NA TRBJ1-5 NA TRBV5-8 TGTGCCAGCCCTGACGGACGTGCACAGCATTTT CASPDGRAQHF
NA TRBJ1-1 NA TRBV7-9 TGTGCCAGCAGCTTAACCCTCGGGGCCAGAGACACTGAAGCTTTCTTT CASSLTLGARDTEAFF
NA TRBJ2-5 NA TRBV7-9 TGTGCCAGCAGCTTAGAGAACTCCTTACGAGAGACCCAGTACTTC CASSLENSLRETQYF
NA TRBJ2-7 TRBD2 TRBV12-5 TGTGCTAGTGGTTCCCGACTAGCGGGGGACCTCTACGAGCAGTACTTC CASGSRLAGDLYEQYF
NA TRBJ2-3 NA TRBV7-2 TGTGCCAGCAGCGGCCCATACGGGACAGATACGCAGTATTTT CASSGPYGTDTQYF